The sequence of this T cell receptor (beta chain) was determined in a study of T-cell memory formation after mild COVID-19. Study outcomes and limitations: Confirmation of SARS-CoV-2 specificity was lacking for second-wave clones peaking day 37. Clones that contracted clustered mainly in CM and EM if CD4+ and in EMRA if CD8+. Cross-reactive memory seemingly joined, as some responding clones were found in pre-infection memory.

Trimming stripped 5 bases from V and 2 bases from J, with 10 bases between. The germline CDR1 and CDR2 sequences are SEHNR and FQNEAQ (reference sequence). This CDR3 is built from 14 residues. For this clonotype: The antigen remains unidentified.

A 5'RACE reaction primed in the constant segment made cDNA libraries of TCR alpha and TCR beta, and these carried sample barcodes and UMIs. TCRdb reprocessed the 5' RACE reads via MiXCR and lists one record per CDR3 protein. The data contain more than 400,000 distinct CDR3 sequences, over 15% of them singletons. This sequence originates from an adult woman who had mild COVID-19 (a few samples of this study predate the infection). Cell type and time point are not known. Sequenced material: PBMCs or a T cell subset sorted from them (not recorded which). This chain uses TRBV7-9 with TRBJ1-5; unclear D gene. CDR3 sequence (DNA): TGTGCCAGCAGCCGCGGAGCAGGCAATCAGCCCCAGCATTTT. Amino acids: CASSRGAGNQPQHF.